One T cell receptor beta chain is described in this entry. Profiling relied on immunoSEQ multiplex PCR, and the TCRdb table lists in-frame clones only, not all of them. The profile shows almost 100,000 clones, roughly 92% of them singletons. This CDR3 is built from 13 residues. Germline CDR1 and CDR2: LNHDA and SQIVND (reference sequence). V dropped 1 base and J dropped 5 bases, with 8 bases sitting between them. This sample is part of a study of PD-1 blockade in classical Hodgkin lymphoma. There was relapse after autologous stem cell transplantation in every patient, and there was variation in brentuximab vedotin exposure.

Sequences were derived from peripheral blood mononuclear cells (PBMCs), sampled at baseline. This receptor was obtained from a human donor with classical Hodgkin lymphoma. The V call is TRBV19, the J call TRBJ1-1; D call uncertain. CDR3 sequence (DNA): TGTGCCAGTAGTATAGCGGGTAGTACTGAAGCTTTCTTT. It encodes CASSIAGSTEAFF. The whole variable domain, filled in from reference TRBV19 and TRBJ1-1, reads DGGITQSPKYLFRKEGQNVTLSCEQNLNHDAMYWYRQDPGQGLRLIYYSQIVNDFQKGDIAEGYSVSREKKESFPLTVTSAQKNPTAFYLCASSIAGSTEAFFGQGTRLTVV.